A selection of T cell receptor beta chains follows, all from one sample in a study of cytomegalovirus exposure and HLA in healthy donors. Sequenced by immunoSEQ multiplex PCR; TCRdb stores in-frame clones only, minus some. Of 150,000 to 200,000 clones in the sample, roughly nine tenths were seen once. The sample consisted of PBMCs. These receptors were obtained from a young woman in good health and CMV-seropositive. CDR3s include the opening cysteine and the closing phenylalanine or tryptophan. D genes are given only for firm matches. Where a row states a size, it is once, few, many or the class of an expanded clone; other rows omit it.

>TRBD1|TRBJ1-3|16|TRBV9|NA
CASSVVQGAAADTIYF
TGTGCCAGCAGCGTAGTCCAGGGGGCCGCCGCGGACACCATATATTTT
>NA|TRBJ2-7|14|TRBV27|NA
CASSPTTGIYEQYF
TGTGCCAGCAGTCCAACGACGGGAATCTACGAGCAGTACTTC
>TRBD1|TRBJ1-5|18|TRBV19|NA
CASSPVGWDRGLYQPQHF
TGTGCCAGTAGCCCCGTGGGATGGGACAGGGGGCTATATCAGCCCCAGCATTTT
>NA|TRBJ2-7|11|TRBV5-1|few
CASSSLLEQYF
TGCGCCAGCAGCTCCCTTCTCGAGCAGTACTTC
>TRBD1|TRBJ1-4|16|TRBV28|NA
CASSPDRLATNEKLFF
TGTGCCAGCAGCCCGGACAGGCTTGCAACTAATGAAAAACTGTTTTTT
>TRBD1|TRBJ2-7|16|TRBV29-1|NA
CSVEAHGQGASYEQYF
TGCAGCGTTGAAGCTCACGGGCAGGGGGCATCCTACGAGCAGTACTTC
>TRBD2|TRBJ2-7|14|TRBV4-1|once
CASSQTSGPYEQYF
TGCGCCAGCAGCCAGACTAGCGGTCCCTACGAGCAGTACTTC
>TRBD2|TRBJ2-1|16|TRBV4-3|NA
CASSQEGSGMTNEQFF
TGCGCCAGCAGCCAAGAGGGTAGCGGGATGACAAATGAGCAGTTCTTC
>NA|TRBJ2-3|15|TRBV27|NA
CASKERSHRGDTQYF
TGTGCCAGCAAAGAGCGGAGCCATAGGGGGGATACGCAGTATTTT
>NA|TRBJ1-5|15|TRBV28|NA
CASGELVWSNQPQHF
TGTGCCAGCGGGGAGTTGGTTTGGAGCAATCAGCCCCAGCATTTT